This T cell receptor beta chain was recovered during a study of blood T cells in healthy people across ages (dated by TCRdb to about 2015). Background for the entire study: Template switching captured roughly one uniquely barcoded TCR beta cDNA molecule per two T cells in model experiments. Age-related changes in TCR beta repertoire diversity were measured in the study by deep sequencing normalized with unique cDNA molecular identifiers. The donors were divided into four age groups: young (average roughly 17 years), middle-aged (approximately 42), aged (around 59) and long-lived (around 87). To avoid experimental bias, donors of different ages were randomly spread across the sequencing lanes. For two donors (one aged 18 to 30 and one aged 80 or older), the study analyzed two additional independent replicas of 1 million unique cDNA reads from the same blood draw. General study outcomes and caveats: Observed TCR beta diversity per million T cells fell roughly linearly with age, and a significant reduction was already apparent by age approximately 41. Estimates of total diversity based on one million sequenced T cells were regarded as lower bounds and as underestimates. The CMV infection status of donors was not known, potentially confounding age-related changes in expanded clonotypes. Since profiling was done on bulk unsorted PBMCs, naive and antigen-experienced compartments could not be conclusively compared. The percentage of naive T cells measured by flow cytometry correlated strongly with observed TCR beta diversity. Compared with the aged group, the long-lived group had more naive CD4+ T cells, fewer expanded clones and increased TCR diversity, a pattern suggesting age selection.

This clonotype was counted many times. What antigen it recognizes has not been identified. The record has no base qualities; no much larger clone is one base away. Donors were roughly 40 systemically healthy Caucasian individuals from Russia aged about 6 to 100 years. About 9.1 milliliters of peripheral blood were collected from each donor into EDTA-treated Vacutainer tubes. Ficoll-Paque density-gradient centrifugation was used to isolate PBMCs, with at least 7 million per sample. Trizol reagent was used to extract total RNA from the PBMCs, yielding at least 5 micrograms per sample. Naive CD45RAhigh/CD27high T cell percentages were measured by flow cytometry on a PBMC aliquot from every donor. The method was 5' RACE. Sequencer: Illumina HiSeq 2500. A second PCR of roughly 7 to 11 cycles was run with a J-beta primer mix and a sample-barcoded 5' primer. A unique molecular identifier was introduced onto each TCR beta cDNA molecule by a template-switch 5' adaptor carrying 12 random nucleotides. At least 2.5 million CDR3-containing paired-end reads were obtained from each sample. All of the RNA was converted into first-strand cDNA using the Mint cDNA synthesis kit, with a TRBC-specific oligonucleotide serving as the primer. Following uracil-DNA glycosylase treatment, a first 18-cycle PCR with universal primers M1SS and BC2_uni_R was performed on all cDNA. In the paper's pipeline: Each sample was normalized by randomly selecting 1 million high-quality reads, each carrying a distinct molecular identifier. Instead of being binned into consensus sequences, reads with shared molecular identifiers were discarded. MiTCR, with a Q25 quality threshold and the strictest error-elimination algorithm, was used for CDR3 identification, clonotype clustering and error correction. Lower-bound total TCR beta diversity was estimated with a nonparametric unseen species model using Euler transformation. TCRdb trimmed the raw reads at Q25, called clones with MiXCR and kept productive beta chains. CDR3 protein duplicates are merged, each entry listing the most common genes and DNA. TCRdb assigned the V and J calls; the authors' analysis was not used. This sample gives about 780,000 distinct CDR3 sequences in total; less than 60% of them show up just once. Around 18% of the sample is held by the ten biggest clonotypes.

The sequenced material came from blood. The receptor's source is a man older than 75 in good health.

The nucleotide sequence reads as follows: TGTGCCAGCAGTTTATTGTCCAGGAGCAATCAGCCCCAGCATTTT. Its product reads: CASSLLSRSNQPQHF. This receptor chain uses TRBV12-3 or TRBV12-4 and TRBJ1-5; the D segment cannot be called with confidence. Trimming removed 2 bases from V and 1 base from J, leaving 9 bases between the germline ends. The CDR3 sequence holds 15 residues, the cysteine and phenylalanine included. Only the CDR3 portion is preserved as DNA: 45 bases, with reading frame beginning at the first base.